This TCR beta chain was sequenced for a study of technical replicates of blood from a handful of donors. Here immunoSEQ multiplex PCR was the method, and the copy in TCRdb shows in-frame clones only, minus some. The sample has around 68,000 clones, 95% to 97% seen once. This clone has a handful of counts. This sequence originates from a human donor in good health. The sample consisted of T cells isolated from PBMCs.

The CDR3 DNA reads as TGTGCCAGCAGCTTAGAGCGGGGGTATCGGCCCCAGCATTTT. Translating it yields CASSLERGYRPQHF. The V gene is TRBV7-2, the J gene TRBJ1-5; weak D call: TRBD1 (5 bases). The ends were cut back, 1 base at V and 9 bases at J, with 13 bases in the middle. This CDR3 spans 14 amino acids. The V gene's germline CDR1 is SGHTA and CDR2 FQGNSA.